This T cell receptor (beta chain) is drawn from a study of cytomegalovirus exposure and HLA in healthy donors. The study ran its PCR with 60 Vbeta and 13 Jbeta primers. Produced via immunoSEQ multiplex PCR; TCRdb's table is partial and in-frame only. This table holds about 150,000 clones, 65% to 85% found once. Though nominally healthy at sampling, donors likely had unrecorded immune exposures. V lost 5 bases and J lost 3; bases outside the gene matches: 9. This CDR3 has 16 amino acids. The germline V gene encodes CDR1 SNHLY and CDR2 FYNNEI. V gene TRBV2 combines with J gene TRBJ2-2; 7 nucleotides agree with TRBD2. This receptor was obtained from a man in his late teens or twenties in good health and CMV-seronegative. The sample was PBMCs. CDR3 sequence reads: CASSQGLPSYTGELFF. Written as DNA, the CDR3 is TGTGCCAGCAGTCAGGGACTACCGAGTTACACCGGGGAGCTGTTTTTT.